This is a list of T cell receptor beta chains from one sample in a study of T-cell memory formation after mild COVID-19. Each CDR3 protein is one row after TCRdb ran MiXCR on the 5' RACE reads. The data hold 470,000 or so distinct CDR3 sequences, with roughly 25% observed a single time. Sequenced: PBMCs or a T cell subset sorted from them (not recorded which). These receptors all stem from an adult woman who had mild COVID-19 (a few samples of this study predate the infection). Cell type and time point are not known. The CDR3 runs from the conserved cysteine through the conserved F or W. D genes are given only for firm matches. Rows may omit the clone size; those that give it use once, few, many or a size class.

size	length	V	D	J	CDR3	DNA
NA	15	TRBV7-6	NA	TRBJ2-2	CASSLGGADTGELFF	TGTGCCAGCAGCTTAGGAGGGGCGGACACCGGGGAGCTGTTTTTT
few	11	TRBV11-2	NA	TRBJ2-7	CASSHSLEQYF	TGTGCCAGCAGCCACTCCCTCGAGCAGTACTTC
few	14	TRBV5-4	NA	TRBJ1-1	CASSWRALNTEAFF	TGTGCCAGCAGCTGGCGGGCGCTGAACACTGAAGCTTTCTTT
few	14	TRBV6-2/TRBV6-3	NA	TRBJ2-7	CASSYSNRGGEQYF	TGTGCCAGCAGTTACTCAAACCGGGGAGGCGAGCAGTACTTC
few	17	TRBV7-7	TRBD2	TRBJ2-1	CASSPLGLAVSYNEQFF	TGTGCTAGCAGCCCCCTGGGACTAGCGGTCTCCTACAATGAGCAGTTCTTC
few	14	TRBV5-1	NA	TRBJ2-2	CASSLARLDGELFF	TGCGCCAGCAGCTTGGCCCGGTTGGACGGGGAGCTGTTTTTT
NA	15	TRBV19	NA	TRBJ2-7	CASSSDSFRRYEQYF	TGTGCCAGTAGTTCGGACAGCTTCAGACGCTACGAGCAGTACTTC
few	17	TRBV5-1	NA	TRBJ1-2	CASSLTDQGSGAYGYTF	TGCGCCAGCAGCCTTACGGATCAGGGAAGTGGTGCCTATGGCTACACCTTC
NA	13	TRBV7-9	NA	TRBJ2-7	CASSLVERRGQYF	TGTGCCAGCAGCTTAGTAGAGAGAAGGGGGCAGTACTTC
many	15	TRBV6-2/TRBV6-3	TRBD1	TRBJ2-7	CASSNRDRSSYEQYF	TGTGCCAGCAGTAACCGGGACAGAAGCTCCTACGAGCAGTACTTC
NA	11	TRBV20-1	NA	TRBJ1-3	CSANVGNTIYF	TGCAGTGCTAACGTCGGAAACACCATATATTTT
few	15	TRBV5-7	TRBD2	TRBJ2-7	CASSLGREGRHEQYF	TGTGCCAGCAGCTTGGGGCGGGAGGGCCGCCACGAGCAGTACTTC
few	14	TRBV30	NA	TRBJ1-2	CAWKIGEKNYGYTF	TGTGCCTGGAAGATAGGAGAGAAGAACTATGGCTACACCTTC
NA	16	TRBV20-1	TRBD2	TRBJ2-1	CSARDLGTSAYNEQFF	TGCAGTGCTAGAGATCTCGGGACTAGCGCCTACAATGAGCAGTTCTTC
few	14	TRBV20-1	TRBD1	TRBJ2-2	CSARGQGVPGELFF	TGCAGTGCTAGAGGACAGGGGGTCCCCGGGGAGCTGTTTTTT
few	12	TRBV7-2	TRBD1	TRBJ2-7	CASSVGTGEQYF	TGTGCCAGCAGCGTTGGGACAGGGGAGCAGTACTTC
NA	16	TRBV4-1	TRBD1	TRBJ1-1	CASSQGTGAGRTEAFF	TGCGCCAGCAGCCAAGGGACAGGGGCCGGGAGGACTGAAGCTTTCTTT
NA	15	TRBV2	TRBD2	TRBJ2-1	CASRDSGRIYNEQFF	TGTGCCAGCAGAGATAGCGGGAGAATATACAATGAGCAGTTCTTC
NA	15	TRBV15	TRBD1	TRBJ1-1	CATSTRQGMNTEAFF	TGTGCCACCAGCACGCGACAGGGCATGAACACTGAAGCTTTCTTT
few	13	TRBV7-6	TRBD1	TRBJ2-7	CASSSDREHEQYF	TGTGCCAGCAGCTCGGACAGGGAACACGAGCAGTACTTC
NA	16	TRBV11-3	TRBD2	TRBJ2-3	CASSSIWGLVAGTQYF	TGTGCCAGCAGCTCGATATGGGGACTAGTAGCCGGTACGCAGTATTTT
few	13	TRBV18	NA	TRBJ1-5	CASSPGRAQPQHF	TGTGCCAGCTCACCAGGGAGGGCGCAGCCCCAGCATTTT
NA	15	TRBV5-1	TRBD2	TRBJ2-7	CASRPVGTRDYEQYF	TGCGCCAGCAGGCCAGTGGGGACTAGGGACTACGAGCAGTACTTC
few	15	TRBV6-6	TRBD1	TRBJ1-3	CASSYPGGEGNTIYF	TGTGCCAGCAGTTACCCAGGGGGCGAAGGAAACACCATATATTTT
few	13	TRBV7-2	TRBD1	TRBJ2-5	CASSADRGETQYF	TGTGCCAGCAGCGCCGACAGGGGAGAGACCCAGTACTTC
few	16	TRBV24-1	TRBD2	TRBJ2-3	CATSERLAGSTDTQYF	TGTGCCACCAGTGAACGACTAGCGGGGAGCACAGATACGCAGTATTTT
NA	13	TRBV24-1	TRBD1	TRBJ2-1	CATSDPTQGEQFF	TGTGCCACCAGTGACCCGACACAGGGGGAGCAGTTCTTC
few	15	TRBV20-1	NA	TRBJ2-1	CSLIRGTPAYNEQFF	TGCAGCCTCATCCGTGGGACCCCTGCCTACAATGAGCAGTTCTTC
NA	13	TRBV29-1	TRBD1	TRBJ1-5	CSVVTGVNQPQHF	TGCAGCGTTGTGACAGGGGTCAATCAGCCCCAGCATTTT
NA	14	TRBV7-8	NA	TRBJ2-1	CASSPRKGVHEQFF	TGTGCCAGCAGCCCCCGTAAGGGTGTCCATGAGCAGTTCTTC
few	16	TRBV30	TRBD2	TRBJ2-3	CAWSVHPAGGADTQYF	TGTGCCTGGAGTGTACATCCAGCGGGGGGGGCAGATACGCAGTATTTT
few	14	TRBV6-5	TRBD1	TRBJ2-3	CASSYGQGTDTQYF	TGTGCCAGCAGTTATGGACAGGGCACAGATACGCAGTATTTT
NA	16	TRBV7-8	NA	TRBJ2-3	CASRPEGGRRTDTQYF	TGTGCCAGCCGGCCGGAGGGGGGCCGCCGCACAGATACGCAGTATTTT
few	16	TRBV7-9	TRBD1	TRBJ1-6	CASSRYGQGDNSPLHF	TGTGCCAGCAGCCGGTACGGACAGGGGGATAATTCACCCCTCCACTTT
NA	13	TRBV12-3/TRBV12-4	NA	TRBJ2-1	CASSPIIGNEQFF	TGTGCCAGCAGTCCCATAATTGGGAATGAGCAGTTCTTC
few	15	TRBV10-3	NA	TRBJ1-3	CAISESKGPGNTIYF	TGTGCCATCAGTGAGTCGAAGGGTCCCGGAAACACCATATATTTT
few	20	TRBV6-2/TRBV6-3	TRBD2	TRBJ2-7	CASSYPEGLAGEPSSYEQYF	TGTGCCAGCAGTTACCCCGAGGGACTAGCGGGAGAGCCATCCTCCTACGAGCAGTACTTC
NA	12	TRBV19	TRBD1	TRBJ2-3	CATTGGADTQYF	TGTGCCACGACAGGGGGCGCAGATACGCAGTATTTT
NA	16	TRBV7-6	NA	TRBJ2-3	CASSSRIQGGTDTQYF	TGTGCCAGCAGCTCACGAATACAGGGGGGGACAGATACGCAGTATTTT
NA	15	TRBV10-3	NA	TRBJ2-1	CAISGIEWGPNEQFF	TGTGCCATCAGTGGCATAGAGTGGGGGCCAAATGAGCAGTTCTTC
NA	13	TRBV29-1	NA	TRBJ2-3	CSGVWPSTDTQYF	TGCAGTGGTGTGTGGCCGAGCACAGATACGCAGTATTTT
NA	13	TRBV7-8	NA	TRBJ1-2	CASTFIRRDGYTF	TGTGCCAGCACCTTTATTAGGAGGGATGGCTACACCTTC
NA	13	TRBV11-2	NA	TRBJ2-3	CATSRGAVDTQYF	TGTGCCACCTCGAGGGGGGCCGTAGATACGCAGTATTTT
NA	14	TRBV20-1	TRBD2	TRBJ2-5	CSARRRGAQETQYF	TGCAGTGCTAGGAGGCGGGGGGCACAAGAGACCCAGTACTTC
few	16	TRBV18	TRBD2	TRBJ2-5	CASSPLASGDQETQYF	TGTGCCAGCTCCCCCCTGGCTAGCGGGGATCAAGAGACCCAGTACTTC
NA	15	TRBV7-2	TRBD2	TRBJ2-1	CASSLWAGGPNEQFF	TGTGCCAGCAGCTTATGGGCGGGGGGACCAAATGAGCAGTTCTTC
NA	15	TRBV5-4	NA	TRBJ2-7	CASSIGQSQIYEQYF	TGTGCCAGCAGCATAGGACAGTCCCAAATCTACGAGCAGTACTTC
NA	15	TRBV23-1	TRBD1	TRBJ1-1	CASTQLGGAGTEAFF	TGCGCCAGCACCCAATTAGGGGGCGCGGGCACTGAAGCTTTCTTT